The TCR beta chain under discussion was sequenced for a study of blood T cell repertoires in COVID-19. For the study at large: Some COVID-19 samples were acute and others convalescent; all came from the United States, Italy and Spain. From T cells, B-cell-depleted T cells, or PBMCs came the material, which was cDNA or gDNA.

In the authors' methods: For nucleated cells, counts were estimated from reference gene primer amplification. Sequencing was performed with immunoSEQ multiplex PCR; in TCRdb, only in-frame clones are kept and a portion is missing. V and J calls and clone size are as listed in that table; D and trimming were resolved from the DNA. The sample contains over 130,000 clones, just under 90% of which appear only once. Germline V gene sequence: CDR1 LNHDA, CDR2 SQIVND (reference sequence). This CDR3 has 16 amino acids. V dropped 7 bases and J dropped 5 bases, with 21 bases sitting between them. The chain couples TRBV19 to TRBJ2-1; maybe TRBD2 (5 bases). Sequencing used peripheral blood. The sequence derives from a woman aged 80 or over with acute or convalescent COVID-19. Written as DNA, the CDR3 is TGTGCCAGTACCCCACGACTAACAATATCAGACAATGAGCAGTTCTTC. This encodes CASTPRLTISDNEQFF. Supplemented by reference TRBV19 and TRBJ2-1, the full variable domain reads DGGITQSPKYLFRKEGQNVTLSCEQNLNHDAMYWYRQDPGQGLRLIYYSQIVNDFQKGDIAEGYSVSREKKESFPLTVTSAQKNPTAFYLCASTPRLTISDNEQFFGPGTRLTVL.